This is a list of T cell receptor beta chains from one sample in a study of T cells after yellow fever vaccination. TCRdb redid the calling of the 5' RACE reads with MiXCR, one entry per CDR3 protein. The table shows approximately 550,000 distinct CDR3 sequences, with about 19% occurring only once. The specimen was PBMCs, collected 15 days after the yellow fever booster vaccination. The receptors stem from a man aged 25-45 years who received the YFV17D yellow fever vaccine. The CDR3 runs from the conserved cysteine through the conserved F or W. D genes are given only for firm matches. The listing skips clone size in some rows; elsewhere it reads once, few, many or a size class.

>NA|TRBJ2-7|TRBV6-1|TRBD1
CASTHDGTGSIYEQYF
TGTGCCAGCACCCACGACGGGACAGGGTCGATCTACGAGCAGTACTTC
>few|TRBJ1-2|TRBV20-1|TRBD1
CSARTGASYGYTF
TGCAGTGCTAGGACAGGGGCAAGCTATGGCTACACCTTC
>NA|TRBJ2-7|TRBV7-9|NA
CASSLWGDSYEQYF
TGTGCCAGCAGCTTATGGGGTGACTCCTACGAGCAGTACTTC
>few|TRBJ2-7|TRBV11-2|NA
CASSLVGRVLSGRFSYEQYF
TGTGCCAGCAGCTTAGTAGGCCGTGTGTTATCGGGGAGATTCTCCTACGAGCAGTACTTC
>few|TRBJ2-7|TRBV29-1|TRBD2
CSVEKSGRYEQYF
TGCAGCGTTGAAAAGAGCGGGAGATACGAGCAGTACTTC
>few|TRBJ1-1|TRBV7-9|NA
CASSLEAGEAFF
TGTGCCAGCAGCTTAGAGGCAGGGGAAGCTTTCTTT
>NA|TRBJ2-2|TRBV7-2|TRBD1
CASSSGQRTGELFF
TGTGCCAGCAGCTCGGGACAGCGCACCGGGGAGCTGTTTTTT
>few|TRBJ2-2|TRBV14|NA
CASSPLGAQTGELFF
TGTGCCAGCAGCCCCCTGGGGGCGCAGACCGGGGAGCTGTTTTTT
>few|TRBJ2-3|TRBV6-1|TRBD1
CASRLTGMGADTQYF
TGTGCCAGCAGACTGACAGGGATGGGGGCAGATACGCAGTATTTT
>NA|TRBJ1-1|TRBV5-1|NA
CASSGPATGMTEAFF
TGCGCCAGCAGCGGACCCGCAACAGGGATGACTGAAGCTTTCTTT
>NA|TRBJ2-5|TRBV20-1|TRBD2
CSARATPGLAGGPGETQYF
TGCAGTGCTAGAGCGACTCCGGGACTAGCGGGAGGGCCGGGAGAGACCCAGTACTTC